These 15 T cell receptor beta chains were sequenced from one sample in a study of shared clonotypes between healthy human individuals. The repertoire was sequenced with immunoSEQ multiplex PCR; TCRdb's copy has only in-frame clones and lacks some. The sample contains roughly 2,500,000 clones, 93% of which appear only once. Material for sequencing was naive CD4+ T cells from PBMCs. The subset was: CD45RA+ positively selected. The source is a man aged 18 to 29 in good health. Some clones in this sample may be carry-over from other donors' samples.

The table lists this clone with a count of one. V is TRBV5-6 and J is TRBJ1-1; no definite D call. Trimming took off 0 bases at V and 8 bases at J, with 14 bases between the two ends. CDR1 and CDR2 (germline): SGHDT, YYEEEE. CDR3 size: 14 residues. CDR3 amino acids: CASSLAPGLNEAFF. CDR3 coding DNA: TGTGCCAGCAGCTTGGCTCCCGGACTAAACGAAGCTTTCTTT. The full variable domain, in which reference TRBV5-6 and TRBJ1-1 provide the parts outside the CDR3, is DAGVTQSPTHLIKTRGQQVTLRCSPKSGHDTVSWYQQALGQGPQFIFQYYEEEERQRGNFPDRFSGHQFPNYSSELNVNALLLGDSALYLCASSLAPGLNEAFFGQGTRLTVV.

This clone appeared a single time. The rearrangement links TRBV5-4 to TRBJ1-1; D is ambiguous. Germline V CDR1 and CDR2: SGHNT, YYREEE (reference sequence). The CDR3 covers 15 residues. Trimming left V 0 bases short and J 2 bases short, with 11 bases between. DNA of the CDR3: TGTGCCAGCAGCTTGGCCACTGCGGGCAACACTGAAGCTTTCTTT. Translated, it gives CASSLATAGNTEAFF.

The chain carries TRBV14 and TRBJ2-5; D might be TRBD1 or TRBD2, each matching 6 bases. Germline CDR1 reads SGHDN; CDR2 reads FVKESK. Trimming took 4 bases from V and 9 from J, leaving 15 bases between them. This CDR3 is built from 13 residues. CDR3 sequence: CASSLRGGEAQYF. The DNA for the CDR3 is TGTGCCAGCAGCCTCAGGGGCGGGGAGGCCCAGTACTTC.

As for this clone: Other DNA sequences in this sample translate to the same CDR3. The V call is TRBV28, the J call TRBJ1-1, with TRBD1 as a possible D gene (5 bases). The V gene lost 2 bases and the J gene lost 10 bases, with 11 bases spanning the gap. This CDR3 has 12 amino acids. The germline gives CDR1 MDHEN, CDR2 SYDVKM. DNA for the CDR3: TGTGCCAGCAGTTTAGGGACCGGGGGAGCTTTCTTT. Protein sequence: CASSLGTGGAFF.

Points on this clone: This CDR3 is also generated by other DNA sequences in the sample. V and J are TRBV27 and TRBJ2-7; 8 nucleotides agree with TRBD1. Germline V gives CDR1 MNHEY, CDR2 SMNVEV (reference sequence). J gave up 0 bases and V 4 bases, and 5 bases lay outside the gene matches. This CDR3 has 15 residues. The CDR3 nucleotides are TGTGCCAGCAGTTCCCTCGGGACAGGCTCCTACGAGCAGTACTTC. Its protein is CASSSLGTGSYEQYF.

The chain has TRBV28 and TRBJ1-1; 10 positions match TRBD1. The V segment lost 3 bases and the J segment 4 bases; nucleotides outside the gene matches: 20. Germline V gene lookup returns CDR1 MDHEN and CDR2 SYDVKM. There are 20 residues in the CDR3. CDR3 in amino acids: CASSFFSLRDRGNSGTEAFF. The CDR3 nucleotides read TGTGCCAGCAGTTTTTTTTCGCTTAGGGACAGGGGAAATTCGGGCACTGAAGCTTTCTTT.

This clone showed up just once. This chain connects TRBV5-1 to TRBJ2-5; 9 bases are a match to TRBD2. CDR3 length equals 15 residues. Losses at the gene ends were 3 bases for V and 1 base for J; bases not matched to a gene: 4. The germline V gene encodes CDR1 SGHRS and CDR2 YFSETQ. The CDR3 region is CASSSLTSGQETQYF. The CDR3 DNA reads as TGCGCCAGCAGCTCTCTGACTAGCGGCCAAGAGACCCAGTACTTC.

On this clone: Different DNA sequences within this sample yield the same CDR3. V usage is TRBV6-5 and J usage is TRBJ2-5; the D is unclear. Trimming left V 2 bases short and J 3 bases short, with 10 bases between. Germline loops: CDR1 MNHEY, CDR2 SVGAGI. CDR3 length equals 14 residues. The DNA for the CDR3 is TGTGCCAGCAGTTACAGTCCAGGAAAAGAGACCCAGTACTTC. It specifies CASSYSPGKETQYF.

The gene calls are TRBV6-6 and TRBJ2-2, with TRBD2 as a possible D gene (6 bases). CDR1 MNHNY and CDR2 SVGAGI come from the germline V gene (reference sequence). The CDR3 runs to 14 residues. Trimming stripped 6 bases from V and 2 bases from J, with 10 bases between. The DNA of the CDR3 is TGTGCCAGCAGGGGACTCCTCAACACCGGGGAGCTGTTTTTT. Residues: CASRGLLNTGELFF.

The CDR3, as DNA: TGTGCCAGCAGCTTCAGACAGGGCCCCTACGAGCAGTACTTC. Encoded protein: CASSFRQGPYEQYF. The chain uses TRBV7-8 and TRBJ2-7; 7 bases match TRBD1. The V segment lost 3 bases and the J segment 2 bases; nucleotides outside the gene matches: 4. The CDR3 runs to 14 residues. Germline assignment: CDR1 SGHVS and CDR2 FQNEAQ.

The chain is built from TRBV5-1 and TRBJ2-7; either TRBD1 or TRBD2 may supply D (5 bases each). V lost 0 bases to trimming and J lost 5 bases, with 12 bases between them. Germline CDR1 SGHRS, CDR2 YFSETQ. This CDR3 contains 14 residues. The CDR3 spells CASSLGGRGDEQYF. The CDR3 DNA is TGCGCCAGCAGCTTGGGAGGTCGGGGCGACGAGCAGTACTTC.

The V call is TRBV27, the J call TRBJ2-4; tentative D call: TRBD2 (5 bases). V was trimmed by 9 bases and J by 7 bases, leaving 19 bases between them. There are 14 residues in the CDR3. Germline assignment: CDR1 MNHEY and CDR2 SMNVEV (reference sequence). The CDR3 DNA follows: TGTGCCAGTAGGCAAACTTCAGGCGGGAACATTCAGTACTTC. Translating gives CASRQTSGGNIQYF.

The genes are TRBV6-5 and TRBJ1-5; D uncertain. Germline V lookup: CDR1 MNHEY, CDR2 SVGAGI. The ends were cut back, 2 bases at V and 9 bases at J, with 14 bases in the middle. The CDR3 is made up of 14 amino acids. The CDR3 region is CASSYDLGYGPQHF. Written as DNA, the CDR3 is TGTGCCAGCAGTTACGATCTGGGGTACGGGCCCCAGCATTTT.

The rearrangement joins TRBV11-2 to TRBJ1-2, with D tentatively TRBD1 (6 bases). Germline V gene sequence: CDR1 SGHAT, CDR2 FQNNGV. Trimming left V 4 bases short and J 4 bases short, with 16 bases between. The CDR3 is 15 residues long. In DNA, the CDR3 is TGTGCCAGCAGCTCTGGTCGGGGGCTGGGCTATGGCTACACCTTC. It specifies CASSSGRGLGYGYTF.

V is TRBV15 and J is TRBJ1-2; D ambiguous. Looked up from germline, CDR1 is LNHNV and CDR2 is YYDKDF (reference sequence). Trimming took off 1 base at V and 2 bases at J, with 11 bases between the two ends. The CDR3 contains 15 residues. CDR3 nucleotides: TGTGCCACCAGCAGAGTTGGCACCTCAAACTATGGCTACACCTTC. Its protein product is CATSRVGTSNYGYTF.